These 9 T cell receptor beta chains originate from one sample sequenced in a study of OX40 agonist ivuxolimab in advanced cancers. Sequenced by immunoSEQ multiplex PCR; TCRdb stores in-frame clones only, minus some. The sample has approximately 84,000 clones, about 85% seen once. The sample was CD4+ or CD8+ T cells sorted from blood, taken in a trial of the OX40 agonist ivuxolimab. The receptor source for this set is an adult with an advanced solid tumor such as melanoma, head and neck, liver or kidney cancer.

The chain has TRBV18 and TRBJ1-1, with 8 bases lining up with TRBD1. Germline-derived CDR1 and CDR2 are KGHSH and LQKENI. With V trimmed by 6 bases and J by 1 base, 13 bases remained unmatched. CDR3 length: 17 amino acids. Here the CDR3 reads CASSTDRVGGANTEAFF. Here the CDR3 DNA reads TGTGCCAGCTCTACGGACAGGGTTGGGGGAGCGAACACTGAAGCTTTCTTT.

The chain uses TRBV10-3 and TRBJ1-2; a weak D match, TRBD1 (6 bases). V lost 3 bases to trimming and J lost 5 bases, with 10 bases between them. The CDR3 has 13 amino acids. The germline gives CDR1 ENHRY, CDR2 SYGVKD. CDR3 sequence reads: CAISEPGDYGYTF. The CDR3 region has the DNA TGTGCCATCAGTGAACCAGGGGATTATGGCTACACCTTC.

This sequence joins TRBV6-5 and TRBJ2-7; D might be TRBD1 (5 bases). The CDR3 is 13 amino acids. V lost 4 bases and J 7 bases, leaving 14 bases between the germline ends. Germline loops: CDR1 MNHEY, CDR2 SVGAGI. CDR3 in amino acids: CASSWGRDAEQYF. The CDR3 DNA follows: TGTGCCAGCAGTTGGGGCAGGGATGCTGAGCAGTACTTC.

The V gene is TRBV9, the J gene TRBJ2-2; TRBD1 is a possible D gene (6 bases). The CDR3 has 16 amino acids. Germline V lookup: CDR1 SGDLS, CDR2 YYNGEE. Trimming removed 4 bases from V and 1 base from J, with 14 bases in between. The CDR3 protein is CASSPSWTVNTGELFF. The DNA for the CDR3 is TGTGCCAGCAGCCCTTCCTGGACAGTGAACACCGGGGAGCTGTTTTTT.

The chain recombines TRBV5-1 with TRBJ1-3; D remains ambiguous. Germline CDR1 is SGHRS and CDR2 is YFSETQ. Trimming removed 6 bases at V and 2 bases at J, with 15 bases between. The CDR3 has 15 residues. The CDR3 here is CASTLGGRAGNTIYF. The DNA for the CDR3 is TGCGCCAGCACCCTAGGTGGGAGGGCTGGAAACACCATATATTTT.

A few counts support this clone. The rearrangement links TRBV25-1 to TRBJ2-5; 7 bases match TRBD1. CDR3 length equals 16 residues. The germline V gene has CDR1 MGHDK and CDR2 SYGVNS. V trimming: 2 bases; J trimming: 7 bases; junction bases outside the gene matches: 13. The CDR3: CASSEGGRQGLGTQYF. In nucleotides, the CDR3 is TGTGCCAGCAGTGAAGGGGGCAGACAGGGCCTGGGGACCCAGTACTTC.

The J gene is TRBJ2-1, the V gene TRBV4-1; D is perhaps TRBD2 (5 bases). There are 18 residues in the CDR3. V lost 0 bases, J lost 0 bases, and 15 bases lay in between. Germline V gives CDR1 MGHRA, CDR2 YSYEKL. The CDR3 coding sequence is TGCGCCAGCAGCCAAGATGCGGCTAGAGGGAGCTCCTACAATGAGCAGTTCTTC. Amino acid sequence: CASSQDAARGSSYNEQFF.

This clone was seen just once. V usage is TRBV6-1 and J usage is TRBJ2-7; no clear D gene. The CDR3 extends over 12 amino acids. The germline V gene has CDR1 MNHNS and CDR2 SASEGT. V was pared by 5 bases and J by 2 bases, with 7 bases between. The CDR3 DNA reads as TGTGCCAGCAGTCGACTCGCCTACGAGCAGTACTTC. Its protein product is CASSRLAYEQYF.

This clone was detected only once. A read error may produce the germline difference seen at one junction end. The chain carries TRBV5-6 and TRBJ2-3; TRBD1 might be the D (6 bases). The CDR3 sequence is 12 residues long. Germline values: CDR1 SGHDT, CDR2 YYEEEE. Here the CDR3 DNA reads TGTGCCAGCAGCTCAGAGACAGGTACGCAGTATTTT. Translated: CASSSETGTQYF.